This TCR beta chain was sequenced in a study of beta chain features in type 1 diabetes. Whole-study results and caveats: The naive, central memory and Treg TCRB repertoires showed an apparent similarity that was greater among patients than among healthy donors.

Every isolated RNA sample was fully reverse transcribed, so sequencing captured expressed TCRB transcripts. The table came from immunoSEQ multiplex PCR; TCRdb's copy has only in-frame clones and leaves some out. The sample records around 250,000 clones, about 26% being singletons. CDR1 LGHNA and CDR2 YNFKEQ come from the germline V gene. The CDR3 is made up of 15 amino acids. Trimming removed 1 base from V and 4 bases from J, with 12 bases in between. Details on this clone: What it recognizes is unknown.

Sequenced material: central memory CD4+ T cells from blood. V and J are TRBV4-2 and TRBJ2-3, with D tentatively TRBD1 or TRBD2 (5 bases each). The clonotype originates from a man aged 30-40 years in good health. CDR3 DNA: TGTGCCAGCAGCCAAGGGGGCGCCGGGGCAGATACGCAGTATTTT. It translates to CASSQGGAGADTQYF.